The entry below gives a single T cell receptor (beta chain) sequence along with its context. This sample stems from a study of blood T cell repertoires in COVID-19. Study as a whole: Samples came from the United States, Italy and Spain, spanning acute and convalescent COVID-19.

Libraries were prepared by immunoSEQ multiplex PCR; TCRdb keeps only in-frame clonotypes and omits some of them. The table lists roughly 160,000 clones, roughly 85% of them singletons, with 0.8% to 1.2% in the top ten. Germline V lookup: CDR1 SNHLY, CDR2 FYNNEI. Trimming removed 2 bases at V and 3 bases at J, with 10 bases between. The CDR3 consists of 14 residues. The chain employs TRBV2 and TRBJ1-1; D is undetermined. This receptor was identified in a man in his forties with acute or convalescent COVID-19. Sequenced: peripheral blood. The CDR3 sequence is CASSESSRDTEAFF. CDR3 nucleotide sequence: TGTGCCAGCAGTGAAAGTTCCCGGGACACTGAAGCTTTCTTT.